The rows below give T cell receptor beta chains drawn from one sample of a study of vaccination and CD4 T cells after COVID-19. Their antigen targets remain unknown. TCRdb re-derived calls from the PCR reads in MiXCR, one entry per CDR3 protein. There are fewer than 15,000 distinct CDR3 sequences in the sample; 60% to 75% occur only once, and around 14% lies in the top ten. Sequences were obtained from CD4+ T cells from blood, cultured in vitro. These receptors were obtained from a human donor who had recovered from COVID-19. Both conserved end residues are part of each CDR3. The order of the fields is CDR3 protein, CDR3 DNA, V gene, J gene, clone size, CDR3 length, D gene. A D gene is named only where the DNA matches it firmly. Only part of the rows carry a size: once, few, many, or a class if the clone is expanded.

CDR3aa: CASSPTSGRTYNEQFF; CDR3nt: TGTGCCAGCAGCCCGACTAGCGGGAGGACTTACAATGAGCAGTTCTTC; v_gene: TRBV7-9; j_gene: TRBJ2-1; abundance: NA; len: 16; d_gene: TRBD2
CDR3aa: CASSVPLGKRTYNEQFF; CDR3nt: TGTGCCAGCAGCGTCCCCCTGGGGAAGCGGACCTACAATGAGCAGTTCTTC; v_gene: TRBV7-9; j_gene: TRBJ2-1; abundance: NA; len: 17; d_gene: NA
CDR3aa: CSVSRLASRFF; CDR3nt: TGCAGTGTCTCCAGACTAGCGAGCCGATTCTTC; v_gene: TRBV20-1; j_gene: TRBJ2-1; abundance: few; len: 11; d_gene: TRBD2
CDR3aa: CASSTTSGSYEQYF; CDR3nt: TGTGCCAGCAGTACTACTAGCGGCTCCTACGAGCAGTACTTC; v_gene: TRBV12-3/TRBV12-4; j_gene: TRBJ2-7; abundance: NA; len: 14; d_gene: TRBD2
CDR3aa: CASQHKPGQNTEAFF; CDR3nt: TGTGCCAGTCAGCACAAACCGGGACAGAACACTGAAGCTTTCTTT; v_gene: TRBV19; j_gene: TRBJ1-1; abundance: few; len: 15; d_gene: NA
CDR3aa: CAISRDGTQETQYF; CDR3nt: TGTGCCATCAGCCGGGATGGGACCCAAGAGACCCAGTACTTC; v_gene: TRBV10-3; j_gene: TRBJ2-5; abundance: few; len: 14; d_gene: NA
CDR3aa: CAWSGKGYGYTF; CDR3nt: TGTGCCTGGAGTGGTAAAGGCTATGGCTACACCTTC; v_gene: TRBV30; j_gene: TRBJ1-2; abundance: NA; len: 12; d_gene: NA
CDR3aa: CASEGEATYEQYF; CDR3nt: TGTGCCAGCGAAGGGGAAGCGACCTACGAGCAGTACTTC; v_gene: TRBV28; j_gene: TRBJ2-7; abundance: NA; len: 13; d_gene: NA
CDR3aa: CAISESNRGGTF; CDR3nt: TGTGCCATCAGTGAGTCGAACAGAGGGGGCACCTTC; v_gene: TRBV10-3; j_gene: TRBJ1-2; abundance: NA; len: 12; d_gene: NA
CDR3aa: CSATPRSGRNYGYTF; CDR3nt: TGCAGTGCAACCCCTCGGTCGGGGCGAAACTATGGCTACACCTTC; v_gene: TRBV20-1; j_gene: TRBJ1-2; abundance: few; len: 15; d_gene: NA
CDR3aa: CSAPQTTGAYEQYF; CDR3nt: TGCAGTGCCCCACAAACGACGGGGGCCTACGAGCAGTACTTC; v_gene: TRBV20-1; j_gene: TRBJ2-7; abundance: NA; len: 14; d_gene: NA
CDR3aa: CASSLTGSTMNAFF; CDR3nt: TGTGCCAGCAGCTTAACCGGATCAACTATGAACGCTTTCTTT; v_gene: TRBV7-2; j_gene: TRBJ1-1; abundance: NA; len: 14; d_gene: NA
CDR3aa: CASSGRAALNTGELFF; CDR3nt: TGTGCCAGCAGCGGCAGGGCAGCACTCAACACCGGGGAGCTGTTTTTT; v_gene: TRBV7-6; j_gene: TRBJ2-2; abundance: NA; len: 16; d_gene: NA
CDR3aa: CASSLGTGVGEQYF; CDR3nt: TGTGCCAGCAGCTTAGGGACAGGGGTGGGCGAGCAGTACTTC; v_gene: TRBV7-8; j_gene: TRBJ2-7; abundance: NA; len: 14; d_gene: TRBD1
CDR3aa: CAWSRQANQPQHF; CDR3nt: TGTGCCTGGAGTCGACAGGCAAATCAGCCCCAGCATTTT; v_gene: TRBV30; j_gene: TRBJ1-5; abundance: NA; len: 13; d_gene: NA
CDR3aa: CASSGGSRGTGANVLTF; CDR3nt: TGTGCCAGCAGTGGCGGCAGTAGGGGGACTGGGGCCAACGTCCTGACTTTC; v_gene: TRBV6-1; j_gene: TRBJ2-6; abundance: NA; len: 17; d_gene: NA
CDR3aa: CASSSGRVETQYF; CDR3nt: TGTGCCAGCAGCTCGGGGCGGGTAGAGACCCAGTACTTC; v_gene: TRBV7-2; j_gene: TRBJ2-5; abundance: NA; len: 13; d_gene: NA
CDR3aa: CASSFSPPGRAFF; CDR3nt: TGTGCCAGCAGTTTCTCTCCCCCAGGGCGGGCTTTCTTT; v_gene: TRBV28; j_gene: TRBJ1-1; abundance: NA; len: 13; d_gene: NA
CDR3aa: CASSRNPREGEQYF; CDR3nt: TGTGCCAGCAGCCGCAACCCAAGGGAGGGCGAGCAGTACTTC; v_gene: TRBV27; j_gene: TRBJ2-7; abundance: NA; len: 14; d_gene: TRBD2
CDR3aa: CASSLVRVTGGELFF; CDR3nt: TGTGCCAGCAGCTTAGTTAGGGTTACAGGCGGGGAGCTGTTTTTT; v_gene: TRBV7-8; j_gene: TRBJ2-2; abundance: few; len: 15; d_gene: NA
CDR3aa: CASRPTGEYGYTF; CDR3nt: TGTGCCAGTAGACCGACAGGGGAATATGGCTACACCTTC; v_gene: TRBV19; j_gene: TRBJ1-2; abundance: NA; len: 13; d_gene: TRBD1
CDR3aa: CASSGGGEARGYTF; CDR3nt: TGTGCCAGCTCGGGAGGCGGGGAGGCGAGAGGCTACACCTTC; v_gene: TRBV2; j_gene: TRBJ1-2; abundance: NA; len: 14; d_gene: NA
CDR3aa: CASRARLAGEDEQFF; CDR3nt: TGTGCCAGCAGGGCAAGACTAGCGGGAGAGGATGAGCAGTTCTTC; v_gene: TRBV28; j_gene: TRBJ2-1; abundance: once; len: 15; d_gene: TRBD2
CDR3aa: CASLTENYGYTF; CDR3nt: TGTGCCAGCCTGACAGAAAACTATGGCTACACCTTC; v_gene: TRBV25-1; j_gene: TRBJ1-2; abundance: NA; len: 12; d_gene: NA
CDR3aa: CATSSDLWASGRASTGELFF; CDR3nt: TGTGCCACCAGCAGCGACTTATGGGCTAGCGGGAGGGCCTCTACCGGGGAGCTGTTTTTT; v_gene: TRBV15; j_gene: TRBJ2-2; abundance: NA; len: 20; d_gene: TRBD2
CDR3aa: CARSLAYNSYEQYF; CDR3nt: TGTGCCAGAAGCTTGGCCTACAACTCCTACGAGCAGTACTTC; v_gene: TRBV5-3; j_gene: TRBJ2-7; abundance: NA; len: 14; d_gene: NA
CDR3aa: CASSQVGGKNIQYF; CDR3nt: TGCGCCAGCAGCCAAGTGGGCGGTAAAAACATTCAGTACTTC; v_gene: TRBV4-1; j_gene: TRBJ2-4; abundance: NA; len: 14; d_gene: NA
CDR3aa: CAWRGLAATDTQYF; CDR3nt: TGTGCCTGGAGGGGGCTAGCGGCCACAGATACGCAGTATTTT; v_gene: TRBV30; j_gene: TRBJ2-3; abundance: NA; len: 14; d_gene: TRBD2
CDR3aa: CASSYLGPGTDTQYF; CDR3nt: TGTGCCAGCAGTTACCTAGGACCAGGGACAGATACGCAGTATTTT; v_gene: TRBV6-5; j_gene: TRBJ2-3; abundance: NA; len: 15; d_gene: NA
CDR3aa: CASSLAYSGGGEDTQYF; CDR3nt: TGCGCCAGCAGCTTGGCCTACAGCGGGGGGGGAGAAGATACGCAGTATTTT; v_gene: TRBV5-1; j_gene: TRBJ2-3; abundance: NA; len: 17; d_gene: TRBD2
CDR3aa: CSAPRSSSYNSPLHF; CDR3nt: TGCAGTGCTCCTCGGTCGAGCTCCTATAATTCACCCCTCCACTTT; v_gene: TRBV20-1; j_gene: TRBJ1-6; abundance: NA; len: 15; d_gene: NA
CDR3aa: CASSLVRLGQPQHF; CDR3nt: TGTGCCAGCAGCTTAGTTCGTCTCGGTCAGCCCCAGCATTTT; v_gene: TRBV7-2; j_gene: TRBJ1-5; abundance: NA; len: 14; d_gene: NA
CDR3aa: CASSSLFTGPEPGGLGYF; CDR3nt: TGTGCCAGCAGTTCCTTATTTACAGGTCCCGAGCCGGGAGGGCTTGGGTATTTT; v_gene: TRBV28; j_gene: TRBJ2-3; abundance: NA; len: 18; d_gene: TRBD2
CDR3aa: CSVARNDNEQFF; CDR3nt: TGCAGCGTTGCCAGAAACGACAATGAGCAGTTCTTC; v_gene: TRBV29-1; j_gene: TRBJ2-1; abundance: NA; len: 12; d_gene: NA
CDR3aa: CASSDALGQGRRQPQHF; CDR3nt: TGTGCCAGCAGTGACGCCTTGGGACAGGGGAGGCGTCAGCCCCAGCATTTT; v_gene: TRBV6-4; j_gene: TRBJ1-5; abundance: NA; len: 17; d_gene: TRBD1
CDR3aa: CSARQREYEQFF; CDR3nt: TGCAGTGCTAGACAGCGGGAGTATGAGCAGTTCTTC; v_gene: TRBV20-1; j_gene: TRBJ2-1; abundance: once; len: 12; d_gene: TRBD2
CDR3aa: CASTGVGTTNEKLFF; CDR3nt: TGTGCCAGCACCGGGGTAGGGACAACTAATGAAAAACTGTTTTTT; v_gene: TRBV6-1; j_gene: TRBJ1-4; abundance: NA; len: 15; d_gene: NA
CDR3aa: CASSILAGVAGELFF; CDR3nt: TGTGCCAGCAGCATACTAGCGGGAGTAGCCGGGGAGCTGTTTTTT; v_gene: TRBV7-2; j_gene: TRBJ2-2; abundance: NA; len: 15; d_gene: TRBD2
CDR3aa: CASSTWDRNTEAFF; CDR3nt: TGTGCCAGCAGCACCTGGGACAGGAACACTGAAGCTTTCTTT; v_gene: TRBV7-9; j_gene: TRBJ1-1; abundance: NA; len: 14; d_gene: TRBD1
CDR3aa: CASSLNMGSLDQPQHF; CDR3nt: TGTGCCAGCAGCTTAAATATGGGGAGCTTAGATCAGCCCCAGCATTTT; v_gene: TRBV7-2; j_gene: TRBJ1-5; abundance: NA; len: 16; d_gene: NA
CDR3aa: CASTLADSRYQPQHF; CDR3nt: TGTGCCAGTACTCTAGCCGACAGCCGATATCAGCCCCAGCATTTT; v_gene: TRBV19; j_gene: TRBJ1-5; abundance: NA; len: 15; d_gene: NA
CDR3aa: CASSEGLLSYEQYF; CDR3nt: TGTGCCAGCAGTGAAGGGTTACTCTCCTACGAGCAGTACTTC; v_gene: TRBV2; j_gene: TRBJ2-7; abundance: NA; len: 14; d_gene: NA
CDR3aa: CASSQRGQPGGYTF; CDR3nt: TGCGCCAGCAGCCAGAGGGGACAGCCAGGAGGCTACACCTTC; v_gene: TRBV4-1; j_gene: TRBJ1-2; abundance: NA; len: 14; d_gene: TRBD1
CDR3aa: CSARGRGPNYGYTF; CDR3nt: TGCAGTGCTAGGGGCAGGGGACCCAACTATGGCTACACCTTC; v_gene: TRBV20-1; j_gene: TRBJ1-2; abundance: NA; len: 14; d_gene: NA
CDR3aa: CASIEWGYTEAFF; CDR3nt: TGTGCCAGCATCGAATGGGGGTACACTGAAGCTTTCTTT; v_gene: TRBV2; j_gene: TRBJ1-1; abundance: NA; len: 13; d_gene: NA
CDR3aa: CSARGLLLADTQYF; CDR3nt: TGCAGTGCTAGAGGGCTTTTACTGGCAGATACGCAGTATTTT; v_gene: TRBV20-1; j_gene: TRBJ2-3; abundance: once; len: 14; d_gene: NA
CDR3aa: CASSLTGWGLNQPQHF; CDR3nt: TGTGCCAGTAGCCTTACAGGGTGGGGTCTCAATCAGCCCCAGCATTTT; v_gene: TRBV19; j_gene: TRBJ1-5; abundance: few; len: 16; d_gene: NA
CDR3aa: CASSRDRGGNQPQHF; CDR3nt: TGTGCCAGCAGTCGGGACAGGGGAGGCAATCAGCCCCAGCATTTT; v_gene: TRBV28; j_gene: TRBJ1-5; abundance: few; len: 15; d_gene: TRBD1
CDR3aa: CASRSRQGGNNEQFF; CDR3nt: TGTGCCAGCAGATCCCGACAAGGAGGCAACAATGAGCAGTTCTTC; v_gene: TRBV7-2; j_gene: TRBJ2-1; abundance: once; len: 15; d_gene: NA
CDR3aa: CASSPPTDGMLNTEAFF; CDR3nt: TGTGCCAGCAGTCCCCCCACGGACGGCATGCTGAACACTGAAGCTTTCTTT; v_gene: TRBV28; j_gene: TRBJ1-1; abundance: NA; len: 17; d_gene: NA
CDR3aa: CASTLYGTGDNQPQHF; CDR3nt: TGTGCCAGCACCCTTTACGGGACAGGGGACAATCAGCCCCAGCATTTT; v_gene: TRBV5-6; j_gene: TRBJ1-5; abundance: NA; len: 16; d_gene: TRBD1
CDR3aa: CASSQARGTLQETQYF; CDR3nt: TGCGCCAGCAGCCAAGCAAGGGGGACCCTCCAAGAGACCCAGTACTTC; v_gene: TRBV4-1; j_gene: TRBJ2-5; abundance: once; len: 16; d_gene: NA
CDR3aa: CASSAGGQVATEAFF; CDR3nt: TGTGCCAGTAGTGCGGGAGGACAGGTGGCCACTGAAGCTTTCTTT; v_gene: TRBV19; j_gene: TRBJ1-1; abundance: few; len: 15; d_gene: TRBD1
CDR3aa: CASSYRGYNEQFF; CDR3nt: TGTGCCAGCAGCTACAGGGGGTACAATGAGCAGTTCTTC; v_gene: TRBV11-1; j_gene: TRBJ2-1; abundance: NA; len: 13; d_gene: TRBD1
CDR3aa: CAISTSTGRLGEQYF; CDR3nt: TGTGCCATCAGTACCTCGACAGGGCGATTGGGCGAGCAGTACTTC; v_gene: TRBV10-3; j_gene: TRBJ2-7; abundance: NA; len: 15; d_gene: TRBD1
CDR3aa: CSARFGQETQYF; CDR3nt: TGCAGTGCTAGATTTGGACAAGAGACCCAGTACTTC; v_gene: TRBV20-1; j_gene: TRBJ2-5; abundance: NA; len: 12; d_gene: NA
CDR3aa: CAISETGGNYGYTF; CDR3nt: TGTGCCATCAGTGAGACAGGAGGTAACTATGGCTACACCTTC; v_gene: TRBV10-3; j_gene: TRBJ1-2; abundance: NA; len: 14; d_gene: NA
CDR3aa: CASLGGAGRYEQYF; CDR3nt: TGTGCCAGCCTGGGCGGAGCTGGACGCTACGAGCAGTACTTC; v_gene: TRBV2; j_gene: TRBJ2-7; abundance: few; len: 14; d_gene: NA
CDR3aa: CSARDMPIDTQYF; CDR3nt: TGCAGTGCTAGAGATATGCCAATAGATACGCAGTATTTT; v_gene: TRBV20-1; j_gene: TRBJ2-3; abundance: NA; len: 13; d_gene: NA